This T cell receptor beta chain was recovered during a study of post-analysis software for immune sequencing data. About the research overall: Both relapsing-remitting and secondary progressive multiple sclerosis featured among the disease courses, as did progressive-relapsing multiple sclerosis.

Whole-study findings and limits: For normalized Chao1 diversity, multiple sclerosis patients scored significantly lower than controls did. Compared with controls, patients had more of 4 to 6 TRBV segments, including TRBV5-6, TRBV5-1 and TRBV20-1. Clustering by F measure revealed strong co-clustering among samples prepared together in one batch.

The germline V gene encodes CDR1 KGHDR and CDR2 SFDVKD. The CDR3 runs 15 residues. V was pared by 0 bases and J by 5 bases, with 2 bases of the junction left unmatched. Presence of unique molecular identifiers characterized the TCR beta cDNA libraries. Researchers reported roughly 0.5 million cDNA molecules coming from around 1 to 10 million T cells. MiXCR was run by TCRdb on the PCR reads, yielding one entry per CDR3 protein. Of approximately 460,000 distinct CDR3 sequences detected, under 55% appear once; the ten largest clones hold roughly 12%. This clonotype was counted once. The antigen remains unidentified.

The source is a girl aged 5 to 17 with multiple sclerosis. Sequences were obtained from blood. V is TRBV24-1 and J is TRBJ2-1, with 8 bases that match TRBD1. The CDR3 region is CATSDLDRGHNEQFF. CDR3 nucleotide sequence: TGTGCCACCAGTGATTTGGACAGGGGACACAATGAGCAGTTCTTC.